This T cell receptor beta chain was observed in a study of T cells in Graves' hyperthyroidism and ophthalmopathy (dated 2019 in TCRdb). Describing the broader study: Peripheral blood samples were taken at the time of initial diagnosis, prior to any treatment. Once sampling was done, hyperthyroidism patients were given methimazole at a starting dose of 30 mg daily, whereas ophthalmopathy patients were given high-dose intravenous methylprednisolone. In addition, the study compared T-cell repertoires in thyroid tissue and in blood from about six Graves' hyperthyroidism patients. The 85 to 100 discovery patients were divided at random into training and test sets in a 7:3 ratio. Prospective prediction of ophthalmopathy was tested in an independent validation cohort of some 20 hyperthyroidism patients and 15 to 17 patients who later progressed to ophthalmopathy. TCR Vbeta CDR3 sequencing of fewer than 150 peripheral blood samples (roughly 41 ophthalmopathy, 75 to 80 hyperthyroidism and approximately 17 progressor patients) is reported in the paper. To identify TCR V-J signatures that set the groups apart, the researchers used a discovery cohort of 100 patients, made up of 43 with Graves' ophthalmopathy and 57 with stable Graves' hyperthyroidism.

Graves' hyperthyroidism was defined as stable when no progression to ophthalmopathy occurred over 18 months of follow-up. Hyperthyroidism patients were aged 18 to 65 years and newly diagnosed, with disease duration of less than 2 months. Exclusion was applied to patients with uncontrolled infections, other autoimmune diseases, pregnancy or lactation. Diagnoses were established on the basis of clinical symptoms, serum thyroxine and TRAb, thyroid ultrasound, and orbital computed tomography. PBMCs were separated from 10 ml of fresh peripheral blood using Ficoll-Paque density gradient centrifugation. Trizol reagent was used to extract total RNA, and RNA quality was then checked on an Agilent 2100 Bioanalyzer. As to this clonotype: Its antigen is currently not known. Within one base of it there is no much larger clone, and no base qualities were kept.

Study-wide conclusions, independent of this receptor: Most expanded thyroid clonotypes (frequency above 0.001) were also detected in blood, suggesting blood repertoires may reflect thyroid immune responses. During validation, the model predicted progression to ophthalmopathy a median of roughly six months ahead of onset, with approximately 70% sensitivity and around 73% specificity. Ophthalmopathy was separated from stable hyperthyroidism by a 13 V-J signature model, with approximately 85% sensitivity and roughly 81% specificity obtained in cross-validation and 80%/75% obtained in testing. Sample size was not statistically predetermined, and blinding of investigators to group allocation was not performed.

TCR beta CDR3 regions were amplified from RNA transcripts. For the first round of RT-PCR on the TCR CDR3, the HTBI primer set was used together with the Qiagen OneStep RT-PCR kit. Libraries were constructed in a second round of multiplex PCR, after which size selection and purification were performed. Paired-end sequencing of the libraries was performed with 100 bp reads on an Illumina HiSeq2000. The study's processing was this. SOAPnuke was used to process the raw data, with reads discarded if the reads contained adapters or uncalled bases, had a mean Phred below 15, or lacked an exact constant-primer or identifier match. COPE v1.2.5 was used to merge high-quality paired reads, and clonotypes were defined as unique nucleotide sequences. MiTCR v1.1 was used to align the clonotypes against IMGT TRBV, TRBD and TRBJ reference segments. The analysis was restricted to V-J combinations with a frequency above 0.0001, which together covered around 99% of the repertoires. A TCS score was defined as the ratio between F50 (clonal expansion) and ExV (chaos), using BLOSUM62-based TCRdist between CDR3 peptides within each V-J. Welch's t-statistics and random forest reduced some 510 V-J features to 13, which were used in a naive Bayes classifier (R e1071). Thyroid-blood repertoire similarity was quantified with the Morisita-Horn index. TCRdb reran the public reads through fastp at Q25 and MiXCR, keeping productive beta chains. Every distinct CDR3 protein forms one entry, paired with its most common genes and DNA. The V and J calls were determined by TCRdb, not by the authors. A total of 700,000 to 850,000 distinct CDR3 sequences appear in this sample, approximately 36% of them only once. Of the sample, around 32% is held by the ten largest clones.

The germline V gene encodes CDR1 SEHNR and CDR2 FQNEAQ (reference sequence). Trimming takes 11 bases from V and 6 bases from J, and the germline ends sit 15 bases apart. There are 12 amino acids in the CDR3, from cysteine to phenylalanine inclusive. This entry keeps only the CDR3 DNA: 36 bases, framed from base 1. The rearrangement combines TRBV7-9 with TRBJ2-3, with the D segment identity uncertain. Sequenced input: blood. The source of this sequence is a woman aged 40-49 years with Graves' hyperthyroidism. Here the CDR3 is given as CAAGFTLDTQYF. The DNA reads as follows: TGTGCCGCAGGATTCACATTGGATACGCAGTATTTT. With the rest looked up from the reference TRBV7-9 and TRBJ2-3 genes rather than sequenced, the full variable domain is DTGVSQNPRHKITKRGQNVTFRCDPISEHNRLYWYRQTLGQGPEFLTYFQNEAQLEKSRLLSDRFSAERPKGSFSTLEIQRTEQGDSAMYLCAAGFTLDTQYFGPGTRLTVL.